The present entry profiles one T cell receptor (beta chain) with its context. These data belong to a study of blood T cell repertoires in COVID-19. CDR1 and CDR2 from the germline V gene are SGHRS and YFSETQ. V lost 3 bases and J 4 bases, leaving 8 bases between the germline ends. The CDR3 has 13 residues. Produced via immunoSEQ multiplex PCR; TCRdb's table is partial and in-frame only. The table has about 170,000 clones, almost 85% seen once. The V call is TRBV5-1, the J call TRBJ1-3; D gene uncertain. The source is a woman aged 80 or over with COVID-19, enrolled during active disease. The sample consisted of peripheral blood. CDR3 nucleotides: TGCGCCAGCAGCTCGGTTCCAGGAAACACCATATATTTT. This gives the protein CASSSVPGNTIYF.